The rows below give T cell receptor beta chains drawn from one sample of a study of cytomegalovirus exposure and HLA in healthy donors. The method was immunoSEQ multiplex PCR; TCRdb's version includes in-frame clones alone and lacks a portion of them. The table shows some 200,000 clones, with around nine tenths occurring only once. The sequencing sample was made of PBMCs. The receptors originated from a woman between 18 and 30 years old in good health and CMV-seronegative. Both conserved end residues are part of each CDR3. Size values are once, few and many counts, or a class for expanded clones, and some rows have none.

J: TRBJ1-2; V: TRBV5-1; size: -; CDR3: CASSLDSYGYTF
J: TRBJ1-1; V: TRBV5-6; size: -; CDR3: CASSFGQGLAEAFF
J: TRBJ1-6; V: TRBV9; size: -; CDR3: CASSVGSSPLHF
J: TRBJ2-1; V: TRBV25-1; size: -; CDR3: CASSETVDRDEQFF
J: TRBJ2-4; V: TRBV7-8; size: -; CDR3: CASSLTGIAKNIQYF
J: TRBJ2-7; V: TRBV6-6; size: -; CDR3: CASSSNPGPYEQYF
J: TRBJ1-1; V: TRBV4-2; size: -; CDR3: CASSQGPQGGNTEAFF
J: TRBJ2-3; V: TRBV6-1; size: -; CDR3: CASSLTSGGTDTQYF
J: TRBJ1-1; V: TRBV11-1; size: -; CDR3: CASSPTHLRQVYTEAFF
J: TRBJ2-7; V: TRBV6-1; size: once; CDR3: CASSETGGHSYSYEQYF
J: TRBJ2-5; V: TRBV5-1; size: -; CDR3: CASSLGGRGSGKQETQYF
J: TRBJ1-1; V: TRBV23-1; size: -; CDR3: CASSTYRVTPNTEAFF
J: TRBJ1-3; V: TRBV7-2; size: -; CDR3: CASSLARASGNTIYF
J: TRBJ1-4; V: TRBV11-2; size: -; CDR3: CASSLVEGEKLFF
J: TRBJ1-2; V: TRBV7-8; size: -; CDR3: CASSRGNYGYTF
J: TRBJ2-4; V: TRBV7-8; size: -; CDR3: CASSHREGIIAKNIQYF
J: TRBJ1-2; V: TRBV9; size: -; CDR3: CASSAEDLQGDNYGYTF
J: TRBJ2-1; V: TRBV2; size: once; CDR3: CASSDMGLAEYNEQFF
J: TRBJ1-5; V: TRBV27; size: -; CDR3: CASNKFRGTGNQPQHF
J: TRBJ2-3; V: TRBV19; size: -; CDR3: CASSSPGLARDTQYF
J: TRBJ2-7; V: TRBV6-1; size: once; CDR3: CASSEARSRSISEQYF
J: TRBJ2-3; V: TRBV5-1; size: -; CDR3: CASQRGLAGPSTDTQYF
J: -; V: TRBV9; size: -; CDR3: CASSVGGNPSYEQYF
J: TRBJ2-3; V: TRBV7-9; size: once; CDR3: CASSARDRGTDTQYF
J: TRBJ2-5; V: TRBV5-1; size: -; CDR3: CASSLTGETQYF
J: TRBJ2-7; V: TRBV6-5; size: -; CDR3: CASARLAGGDEQYF
J: TRBJ1-5; V: TRBV10-1; size: -; CDR3: CAKLHRVISNQPQHF
J: TRBJ2-7; V: TRBV6-6; size: -; CDR3: CASRSNRQGSYEQYF
J: TRBJ2-2; V: TRBV10-1; size: -; CDR3: CASFTGGEDTGELFF
J: TRBJ2-5; V: TRBV5-1; size: -; CDR3: CASSIGLAGEGETQYF
J: TRBJ2-1; V: TRBV7-8; size: -; CDR3: CASSSHQGTGSNEQFF
J: TRBJ2-3; V: TRBV2; size: -; CDR3: CASAGQGVTDTQYF
J: TRBJ2-1; V: TRBV29-1; size: -; CDR3: CSALAGGGHNEQFF
J: TRBJ1-3; V: TRBV11-2; size: -; CDR3: CASSQKLLSGNTIYF
J: TRBJ2-7; V: TRBV5-4; size: -; CDR3: CASTEQGGTYEQYF
J: TRBJ2-1; V: TRBV7-7; size: -; CDR3: CASSLGPGAGGNNEQFF
J: TRBJ1-3; V: TRBV10-3; size: -; CDR3: CATAEQGASGNTIYF
J: TRBJ1-5; V: TRBV2; size: -; CDR3: CASSDLGDQPQHF
J: TRBJ2-7; V: TRBV6-1; size: -; CDR3: CASSEFSLAGVGEQYF
J: TRBJ1-5; V: TRBV7-8; size: -; CDR3: CASSFRTTDNQPQHF
J: TRBJ2-7; V: TRBV7-8; size: -; CDR3: CASSSRQGIYEQYF
J: TRBJ1-3; V: TRBV9; size: -; CDR3: CASSGLPGTRNTIYF
J: TRBJ1-1; V: TRBV13; size: -; CDR3: CASSPDPRVGTEAFF
J: TRBJ2-1; V: TRBV7-9; size: -; CDR3: CASGTTGANEQFF
J: TRBJ2-3; V: TRBV9; size: few; CDR3: CASSPSHRGNTDTQYF
J: TRBJ1-5; V: TRBV6-5; size: once; CDR3: CASSLDRDQQPQHF
J: TRBJ2-1; V: TRBV11-2; size: once; CDR3: CASSLPGAGGYNEQFF
J: TRBJ2-1; V: TRBV4-2; size: -; CDR3: CASSQVSRAGYNEQFF
J: TRBJ2-1; V: TRBV7-9; size: -; CDR3: CASSFIRGLGNEQFF
J: TRBJ1-1; V: TRBV5-4; size: -; CDR3: CASSLVGVTEAFF
J: TRBJ2-5; V: TRBV29-1; size: -; CDR3: CSILDRVQKETQYF
J: TRBJ2-3; V: TRBV9; size: -; CDR3: CASSRSSGVSTDTQYF
J: TRBJ1-4; V: TRBV9; size: -; CDR3: CASSVGYGRGEKLFF
J: TRBJ2-1; V: TRBV4-3; size: -; CDR3: CASSRIGTKGDEQFF
J: TRBJ2-7; V: TRBV6-1; size: -; CDR3: CASSAGRDSKVQYF